The 2 T cell receptor beta chains presented below share a single source sample, sequenced in a study of cytomegalovirus exposure and HLA in healthy donors. Sequenced by immunoSEQ multiplex PCR; TCRdb stores in-frame clones only, minus some. The data contain about 220,000 clones, 85% to 95% of them singletons. Sequencing was carried out using PBMCs. These receptors were taken from a woman aged 18-29 years in good health and CMV-seronegative.

The chain uses TRBV5-1 and TRBJ1-1; D ambiguous. CDR1 and CDR2 (germline): SGHRS, YFSETQ. The length of the CDR3 is 14 residues. Trimming removed 4 bases at V and 7 bases at J, with 17 bases between. In nucleotides, the CDR3 is TGCGCCAGCAGCCCGTCGGAGGGCCTGGATGAAGCTTTCTTT. Amino acids: CASSPSEGLDEAFF.

V usage is TRBV10-1 and J usage is TRBJ1-3; no clear D. Trimming removed 10 bases at V and 2 bases at J, with 18 bases between. The CDR3 spans 15 residues. The germline V gene has CDR1 WNHNN and CDR2 SYGVQD (reference sequence). The CDR3 loop is CATQYENPTGNTIYF. DNA of the CDR3: TGCGCCACGCAATACGAGAACCCTACTGGAAACACCATATATTTT.